Each of the 3 T cell receptor beta chains below was sequenced from the same sample in a study of T-cell reconstitution after alpha-beta-depleted transplantation in children. Library preparation (for TCRbeta) was performed with unique molecular identifiers. TCRdb independently ran MiXCR on the PCR reads; one entry per CDR3 protein. The repertoire includes 200,000 to 250,000 distinct CDR3 sequences, around 9.2% of them detected once, and less than 40% sits in the top ten. This specimen was PBMCs, mostly from graft donor cells, taken 360 days after TCRalphabeta/CD19-depleted stem cell transplant. Receptors originate from a male patient between 2 and 10 years old who had a stem cell transplant for acute myeloid leukemia, so the T cells may come from the graft donor.

The table lists this clonotype with a few counts. The gene calls are TRBV12-3 or TRBV12-4 and TRBJ2-5, with 9 bases identical to TRBD2. This CDR3 spans 15 amino acids. The ends lost 6 bases at V and 4 bases at J; junction bases unmatched: 9. CDR3 loop: CASSHRGLAAETQYF. Here the CDR3 DNA reads TGTGCCAGCAGCCATCGGGGACTAGCCGCAGAGACCCAGTACTTC.

CDR3 residues: CASSLAGLAETTEEQYF. The CDR3 nucleotides read TGCGCCAGCAGCTTGGCGGGACTAGCGGAAACTACGGAAGAGCAGTACTTC. The chain links TRBV5-1 to TRBJ2-7; 11 nucleotides agree with TRBD2. The trim removed 0 bases at V and 7 bases at J, leaving 12 bases unmatched. The CDR3 has 17 amino acids. Germline assignment: CDR1 SGHRS and CDR2 YFSETQ.

Ten or more counts support this clonotype. The chain recombines TRBV6-2 or TRBV6-3 with TRBJ2-7; a possible D gene is TRBD1 (6 bases). CDR3 length equals 14 residues. The germline V gene has CDR1 MNHEY and CDR2 SVGEGT. Trimming removed 2 bases at V and 4 bases at J, with 12 bases between. The DNA of the CDR3 is TGTGCCAGCAGTTACCCGGGACACTCATACGAGCAGTACTTC. It specifies CASSYPGHSYEQYF.